The clone carrying this T cell receptor (beta chain) has a single count. What it binds is not known. Trimming removed 4 bases from V and 7 bases from J; junction bases left unmatched: 5. The CDR3 has 15 amino acids. Germline assignment: CDR1 MNHNS and CDR2 SASEGT. The primer mix had 60 Vbeta and 13 Jbeta primers. The table came from immunoSEQ multiplex PCR; TCRdb's copy has only in-frame clones and leaves some out. The table records roughly 180,000 clones, 65% to 85% of them present only once. Each donor's status was that of a healthy bone marrow donor. The data are from a study of cytomegalovirus exposure and HLA in healthy donors. Study observations and caveats: When a later analysis compared HLA-associated TCR beta chains with equally common others, the HLA-associated chains turned out to be more clonally expanded and to have lower generation probabilities. Earlier findings revealed that most TCR beta V segments proved productive either about 90% or about 30% of the time. Researchers reported in a later analysis that common viral pathogens appeared linked to several top clusters.

Material: PBMCs. The TCR sequence derives from a woman between 50 and 59 years old in good health and CMV-seropositive. The chain couples TRBV6-1 to TRBJ2-2, with TRBD2 matching over 11 bases. CDR3 nucleotide sequence: TGTGCCAGCAGTGTTCTAGCGGGAGGTAACGGGGAGCTGTTTTTT. It is translated as CASSVLAGGNGELFF.